The rows below give T cell receptor beta chains drawn from one sample of a study of shared clonotypes between healthy human individuals. TCRdb keeps only in-frame clones here, not all; method: immunoSEQ multiplex PCR. The table shows about 2 million clones, with roughly 95% occurring only once. The material sequenced was naive CD4+ T cells sorted from blood. All receptors come from a man between 18 and 29 years old in good health. Each CDR3 is given with its conserved first and last residue. Fields, in order: V gene, clone size, D gene, J gene, CDR3 DNA, CDR3 protein. The D gene is left open where the match is weak. Where a row states a size, it is once, few, many or the class of an expanded clone; other rows omit it.

TRBV6-6	.	.	TRBJ2-2	TGTGCCAGCAGTTACTCTACCCTCGGGGAGCTGTTTTTT	CASSYSTLGELFF
TRBV7-9	.	TRBD1	TRBJ1-1	TGTGCCAGCAGCGTTCTGTGGACAGGGGTGATTGAAGCTTTCTTT	CASSVLWTGVIEAFF
TRBV18	.	.	TRBJ2-7	TGTGCCAGCTCACCGCGCACGCAGAACATCTACGAGCAGTACTTC	CASSPRTQNIYEQYF
TRBV5-1	.	.	TRBJ2-1	TGCGCCAGCAGCTTGGTCGGGCAGCCACTATTGGTTAATGAGCAGTTCTTC	CASSLVGQPLLVNEQFF
TRBV7-2	.	.	TRBJ2-7	TGTGCCAGCAGCTTAGAAAGGGGGGCCGCCTACGAGCAGTACTTC	CASSLERGAAYEQYF
TRBV6-5	.	.	TRBJ1-2	TGTGCCAGCAGTTACTTATTCACAGCTAACTATGGCTACACCTTC	CASSYLFTANYGYTF
TRBV5-1	.	TRBD2	TRBJ2-7	TGCGCCAGCAGCTTGTTGACTAGCGGGAGCTCCTACGAGCAGTACTTC	CASSLLTSGSSYEQYF
TRBV6-6	.	.	TRBJ2-5	TGTGCCAGCAGTTACTCGAAAAGCTTGTGGACCCAGTACTTC	CASSYSKSLWTQYF
TRBV5-6	.	TRBD1	TRBJ2-5	TGTGCCAGCACGCAGGGACAGGCCGGGAAGACCCAGTACTTC	CASTQGQAGKTQYF
TRBV10-1	.	.	TRBJ2-2	TGCGCCAGCAGATACAGTATTAACACCGGGGAGCTGTTTTTT	CASRYSINTGELFF
TRBV5-1	once	.	TRBJ1-1	TGCGCCAGCAGCGCCCAAACAGGTTCGAACACTGAAGCTTTCTTT	CASSAQTGSNTEAFF
TRBV5-1	once	.	TRBJ1-1	TGCGCCAGCAGCTTGGCTACCGGAGAGGGCACTGAAGCTTTCTTT	CASSLATGEGTEAFF
TRBV30	.	TRBD1	TRBJ1-6	TGTGCCTGGTCACAGGGGGCCGGCTATAATTCACCCCTCCACTTT	CAWSQGAGYNSPLHF
TRBV28	.	TRBD2	TRBJ2-1	TGTGCCAGCAGGGCCTCTAGCGGGGTAAACAATGAGCAGTTCTTC	CASRASSGVNNEQFF
TRBV27	.	.	TRBJ1-1	TGTGCCAGCAGTTCTCGGCAAGGGGGGACTGAAGCTTTCTTT	CASSSRQGGTEAFF
TRBV6-1	.	TRBD1	TRBJ1-2	TGTGCCAGCAGTGGACAGGGAGGAGCTGGCTACACCTTC	CASSGQGGAGYTF
TRBV5-4	once	.	TRBJ1-1	TGTGCCAGCAGCTTGGGACCACTGCGGGACACTGAAGCTTTCTTT	CASSLGPLRDTEAFF
TRBV7-7	few	TRBD1	TRBJ2-7	TGTGCTAGCAGCCCGGACAGGGTGGGCGAGCAGTACTTC	CASSPDRVGEQYF
TRBV6-1	.	TRBD1	TRBJ2-7	TGTGCCAGCAGTCGGGACAGGAACTACGAGCAGTACTTC	CASSRDRNYEQYF
TRBV2	once	.	TRBJ1-5	TGTGCCAGCAGTTCAGGGGACAATCAGCCCCAGCATTTT	CASSSGDNQPQHF
TRBV21-1	.	.	TRBJ1-1	TGTGCCAGCAGCACCCCAGGGGGCCCTTCCGACACTGAAGCTTTCTTT	CASSTPGGPSDTEAFF
TRBV15	.	TRBD1	TRBJ1-1	TGTGCCACCAGCAGAGGTCGGGGACAGGGCTCGTCCACAGCTGAAGCTTTCTTT	CATSRGRGQGSSTAEAFF
TRBV5-4	.	.	TRBJ2-2	TGTGCCAGCAGCTCGGGGGATAAGACCGGGGAGCTGTTTTTT	CASSSGDKTGELFF
TRBV6-5	.	.	TRBJ1-2	TGTGCCAGCAGTTATCGAACGGGTAGCTATGGCTACACCTTC	CASSYRTGSYGYTF
TRBV19	.	.	TRBJ1-5	TGTGCCAGTAGTGGCAGACAAAAGGAGACTAATCAGCCCCAGCATTTT	CASSGRQKETNQPQHF
TRBV11-2	once	TRBD1	TRBJ2-3	TGTGCCAGCAGCTTAGGGACAGGCCGCACAGATACGCAGTATTTT	CASSLGTGRTDTQYF